This is a list of T cell receptor beta chains from one sample in a study of Graves' ophthalmopathy and Graves' hyperthyroidism. MiXCR, applied by TCRdb to the multiplex PCR reads, yields one record per CDR3 protein. The table shows under 60,000 distinct CDR3 sequences, with less than 65% occurring only once. Input material: peripheral blood. These receptors all stem from an adult woman with Graves' ophthalmopathy. CDR3s include the opening cysteine and the closing phenylalanine or tryptophan. Each record gives: CDR3 DNA, CDR3 protein, J gene, clone size, V gene, D gene. The D gene is left open where the match is weak. Size is stated for part of the rows, as once, few or many counts, or as a class when the clone is expanded.

CDR3 DNA: TGTGCCAGTAGTCCCGGGTCCTCTCGCACAGATACGCAGTATTTT
CDR3 protein: CASSPGSSRTDTQYF
J gene: TRBJ2-3
clone size: many
V gene: TRBV19
D gene: NA

CDR3 DNA: TGTGCCAGCAGCCAAGGGATAGTTGCCGGGGCCAACGTCCTGACTTTC
CDR3 protein: CASSQGIVAGANVLTF
J gene: TRBJ2-6
clone size: NA
V gene: TRBV14
D gene: NA

CDR3 DNA: TGTGCCGACAGTGGCAGGGGAAGAGTTTCACCCCTCCACTTT
CDR3 protein: CADSGRGRVSPLHF
J gene: TRBJ1-6
clone size: NA
V gene: TRBV28
D gene: NA

CDR3 DNA: TGCAGCGTTGAAGGAGGGGGTCAAAACATTCAGTACTTC
CDR3 protein: CSVEGGGQNIQYF
J gene: TRBJ2-4
clone size: NA
V gene: TRBV29-1
D gene: NA

CDR3 DNA: TGTACCAGTAGGGGGGACACTGGGGCCAACGTCCCGACTTTC
CDR3 protein: CTSRGDTGANVPTF
J gene: TRBJ2-6
clone size: NA
V gene: TRBV19
D gene: NA

CDR3 DNA: TGTGCCAGCAGCCTCACACCACGACAGTCGAACACCGGGGAGCTGTTTTTT
CDR3 protein: CASSLTPRQSNTGELFF
J gene: TRBJ2-2
clone size: once
V gene: TRBV11-3
D gene: NA

CDR3 DNA: TGTGCCAGTAGACCGTTCGGACAGCAAAAGGCGCCCCTCCACTTT
CDR3 protein: CASRPFGQQKAPLHF
J gene: TRBJ1-6
clone size: many
V gene: TRBV19
D gene: NA

CDR3 DNA: TGCAGCAGCTTAAGGGGGACAGGAGTCTATGGCTACACCTTC
CDR3 protein: CSSLRGTGVYGYTF
J gene: TRBJ1-2
clone size: NA
V gene: TRBV29-1
D gene: TRBD1

CDR3 DNA: TGTGCCAGTAGTTCAGTAGCCTCCACAGATACGCAGTATTTT
CDR3 protein: CASSSVASTDTQYF
J gene: TRBJ2-3
clone size: many
V gene: TRBV19
D gene: NA

CDR3 DNA: TGTGCCATCAGTGACCGACAGGGGGCTAACTATGGCTACACCTTC
CDR3 protein: CAISDRQGANYGYTF
J gene: TRBJ1-2
clone size: NA
V gene: TRBV2
D gene: TRBD1